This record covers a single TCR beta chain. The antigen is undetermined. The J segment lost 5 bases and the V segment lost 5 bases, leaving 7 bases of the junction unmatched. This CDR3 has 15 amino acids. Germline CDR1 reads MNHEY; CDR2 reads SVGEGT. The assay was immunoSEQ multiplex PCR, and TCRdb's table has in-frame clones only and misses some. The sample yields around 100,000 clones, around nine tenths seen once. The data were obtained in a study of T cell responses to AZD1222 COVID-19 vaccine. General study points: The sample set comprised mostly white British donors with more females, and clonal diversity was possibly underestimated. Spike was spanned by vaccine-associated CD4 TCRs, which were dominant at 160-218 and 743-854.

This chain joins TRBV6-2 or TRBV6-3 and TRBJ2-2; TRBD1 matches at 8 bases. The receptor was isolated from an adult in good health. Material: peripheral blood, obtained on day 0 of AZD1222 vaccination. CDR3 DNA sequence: TGTGCCAGCAGTACCGGACAGGGATGGACCGGGGAGCTGTTTTTT. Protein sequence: CASSTGQGWTGELFF.